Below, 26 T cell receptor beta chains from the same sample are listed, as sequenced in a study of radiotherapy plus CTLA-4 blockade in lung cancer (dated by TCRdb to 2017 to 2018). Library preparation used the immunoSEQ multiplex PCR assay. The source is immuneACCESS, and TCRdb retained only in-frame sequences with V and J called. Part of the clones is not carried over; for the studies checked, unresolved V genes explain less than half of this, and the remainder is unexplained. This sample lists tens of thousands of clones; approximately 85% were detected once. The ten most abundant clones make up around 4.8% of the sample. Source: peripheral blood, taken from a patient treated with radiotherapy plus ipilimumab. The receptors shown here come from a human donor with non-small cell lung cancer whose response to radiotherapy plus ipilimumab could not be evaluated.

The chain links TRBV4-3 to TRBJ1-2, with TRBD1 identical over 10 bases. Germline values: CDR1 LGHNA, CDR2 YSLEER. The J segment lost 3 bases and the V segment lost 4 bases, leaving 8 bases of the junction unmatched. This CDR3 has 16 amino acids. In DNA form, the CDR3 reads TGCGCCAGCAGCCGGGACAGGGGATCTTCCTACTATGGCTACACCTTC. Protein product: CASSRDRGSSYYGYTF.

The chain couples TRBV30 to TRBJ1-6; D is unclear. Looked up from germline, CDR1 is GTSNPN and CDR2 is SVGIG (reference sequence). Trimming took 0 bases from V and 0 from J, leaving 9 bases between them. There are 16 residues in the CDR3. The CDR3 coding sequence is TGTGCCTGGAGTGTCGTAGCTCTCTCCTATAATTCACCCCTCCACTTT. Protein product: CAWSVVALSYNSPLHF.

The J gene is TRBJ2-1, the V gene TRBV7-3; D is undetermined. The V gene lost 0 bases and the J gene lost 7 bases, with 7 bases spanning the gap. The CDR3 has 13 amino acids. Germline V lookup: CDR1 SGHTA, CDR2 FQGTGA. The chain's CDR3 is CASSLTLDNEQFF. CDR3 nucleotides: TGTGCCAGCAGCTTAACGTTAGATAATGAGCAGTTCTTC.

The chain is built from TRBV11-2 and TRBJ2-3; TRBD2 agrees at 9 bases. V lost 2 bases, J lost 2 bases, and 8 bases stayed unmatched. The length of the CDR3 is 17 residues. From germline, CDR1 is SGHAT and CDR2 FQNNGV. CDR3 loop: CASSLSSGRFPTDTQYF. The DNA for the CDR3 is TGTGCCAGCAGCTTATCCAGCGGGAGGTTCCCCACAGATACGCAGTATTTT.

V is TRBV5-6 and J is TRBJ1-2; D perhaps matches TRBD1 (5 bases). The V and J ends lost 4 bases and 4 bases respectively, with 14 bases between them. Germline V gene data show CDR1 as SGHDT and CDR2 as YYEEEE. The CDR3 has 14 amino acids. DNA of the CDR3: TGTGCCAGCAGCCCGACAGTCCCCTCCTATGGCTACACCTTC. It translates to CASSPTVPSYGYTF.

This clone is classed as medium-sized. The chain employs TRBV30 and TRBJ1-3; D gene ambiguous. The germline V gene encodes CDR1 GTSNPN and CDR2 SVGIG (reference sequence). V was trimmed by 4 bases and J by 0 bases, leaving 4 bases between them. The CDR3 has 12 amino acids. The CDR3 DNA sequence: TGTGCCTGGAAGCGCTCTGGAAACACCATATATTTT. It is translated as CAWKRSGNTIYF.

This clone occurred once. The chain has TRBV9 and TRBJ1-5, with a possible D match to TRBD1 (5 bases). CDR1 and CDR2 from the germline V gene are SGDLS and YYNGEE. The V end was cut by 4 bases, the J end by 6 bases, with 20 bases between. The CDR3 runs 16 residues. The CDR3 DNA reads TGTGCCAGCAGCCCCGATCATCAGGGTTTCGGTCAGCCCCAGCATTTT. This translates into CASSPDHQGFGQPQHF.

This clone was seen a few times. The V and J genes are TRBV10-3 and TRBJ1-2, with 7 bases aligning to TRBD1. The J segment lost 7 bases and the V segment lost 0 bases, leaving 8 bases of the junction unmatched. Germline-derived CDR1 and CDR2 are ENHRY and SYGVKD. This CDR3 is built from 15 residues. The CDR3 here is CAISESGDRASGYTF. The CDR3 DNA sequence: TGTGCCATCAGTGAGTCCGGAGACAGGGCGAGTGGCTACACCTTC.

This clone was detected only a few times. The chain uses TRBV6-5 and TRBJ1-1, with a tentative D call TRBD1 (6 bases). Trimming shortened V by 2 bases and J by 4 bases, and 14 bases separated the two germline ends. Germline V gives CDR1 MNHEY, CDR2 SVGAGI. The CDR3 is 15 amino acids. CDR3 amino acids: CASSYRGGRGTEAFF. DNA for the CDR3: TGTGCCAGCAGTTACCGCGGGGGCCGGGGCACTGAAGCTTTCTTT.

The CDR3 DNA follows: TGTGCCAGTAGTATTATCGGTCAGGGGCCGGATGGCTACACCTTC. Encoded protein: CASSIIGQGPDGYTF. The J gene is TRBJ1-2, the V gene TRBV19; perhaps TRBD1 as D (6 bases). V was cut by 3 bases and J by 6 bases, with 17 bases left in between. The CDR3 is made up of 15 amino acids. Germline CDR1 LNHDA, CDR2 SQIVND (reference sequence). Drawing the rest from reference TRBV19 and TRBJ1-2, the complete variable domain is DGGITQSPKYLFRKEGQNVTLSCEQNLNHDAMYWYRQDPGQGLRLIYYSQIVNDFQKGDIAEGYSVSREKKESFPLTVTSAQKNPTAFYLCASSIIGQGPDGYTFGSGTRLTVV.

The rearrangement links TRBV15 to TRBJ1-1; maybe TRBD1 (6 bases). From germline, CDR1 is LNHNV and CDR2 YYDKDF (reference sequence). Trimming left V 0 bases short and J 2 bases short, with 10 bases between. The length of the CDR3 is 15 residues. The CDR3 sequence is CATSRDKGVNTEAFF. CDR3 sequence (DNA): TGTGCCACCAGCAGAGATAAGGGGGTCAACACTGAAGCTTTCTTT.

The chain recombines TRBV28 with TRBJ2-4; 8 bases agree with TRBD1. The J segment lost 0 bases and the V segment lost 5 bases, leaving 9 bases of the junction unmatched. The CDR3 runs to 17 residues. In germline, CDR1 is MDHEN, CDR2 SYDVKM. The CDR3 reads CASSTYQGALAKNIQYF. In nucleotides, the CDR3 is TGTGCCAGCAGTACCTATCAGGGGGCGCTAGCCAAAAACATTCAGTACTTC. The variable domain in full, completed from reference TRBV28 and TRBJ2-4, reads DVKVTQSSRYLVKRTGEKVFLECVQDMDHENMFWYRQDPGLGLRLIYFSYDVKMKEKGDIPEGYSVSREKKERFSLILESASTNQTSMYLCASSTYQGALAKNIQYFGAGTRLSVL.

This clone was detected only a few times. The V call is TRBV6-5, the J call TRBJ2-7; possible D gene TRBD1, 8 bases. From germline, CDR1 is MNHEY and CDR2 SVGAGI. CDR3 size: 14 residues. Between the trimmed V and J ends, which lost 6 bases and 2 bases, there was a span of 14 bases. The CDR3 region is CASRAGQATYEQYF. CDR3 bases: TGTGCCAGCAGAGCGGGACAGGCAACCTACGAGCAGTACTTC.

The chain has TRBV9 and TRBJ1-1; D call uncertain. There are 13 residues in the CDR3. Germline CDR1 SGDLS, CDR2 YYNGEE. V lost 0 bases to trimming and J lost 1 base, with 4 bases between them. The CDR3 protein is CASSVDGNTEAFF. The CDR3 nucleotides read TGTGCCAGCAGCGTAGACGGGAACACTGAAGCTTTCTTT.

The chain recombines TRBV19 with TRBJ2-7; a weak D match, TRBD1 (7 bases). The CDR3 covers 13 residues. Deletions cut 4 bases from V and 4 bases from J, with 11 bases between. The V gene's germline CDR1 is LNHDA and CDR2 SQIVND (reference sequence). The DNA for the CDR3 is TGTGCCAGTAGTAATGCAGGGGGGTACGAGCAGTACTTC. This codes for CASSNAGGYEQYF.

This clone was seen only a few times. In nucleotides, the CDR3 is TGCGCCAGCAGCTCCCAGACCTACGAGCAGTACTTC. Translating it yields CASSSQTYEQYF. The chain has TRBV5-1 and TRBJ2-7; D remains ambiguous. Trimming took off 3 bases at V and 2 bases at J, with 6 bases between the two ends. The CDR3 covers 12 residues. The germline V gene has CDR1 SGHRS and CDR2 YFSETQ.

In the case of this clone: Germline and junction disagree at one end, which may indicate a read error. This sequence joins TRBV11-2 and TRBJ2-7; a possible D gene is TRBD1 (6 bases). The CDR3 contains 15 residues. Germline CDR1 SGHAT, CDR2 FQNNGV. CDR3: CASSLPARGSHEQYF. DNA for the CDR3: TGTGCCAGCAGCCTCCCCGCCAGGGGCTCCCACGAGCAGTACTTC.

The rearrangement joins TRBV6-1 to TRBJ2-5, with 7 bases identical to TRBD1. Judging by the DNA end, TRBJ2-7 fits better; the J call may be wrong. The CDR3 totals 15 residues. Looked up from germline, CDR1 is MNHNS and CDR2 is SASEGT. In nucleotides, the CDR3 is TGTGCCAGCAGTGAAACCCGGGACAGACTCTACGAGCAGTACTTC. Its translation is CASSETRDRLYEQYF.

CDR3 residues: CASSEARGDLDPNQPQHF. DNA for the CDR3: TGTGCCAGCAGTGAAGCCAGGGGGGACCTGGACCCTAATCAGCCCCAGCATTTT. The V and J genes are TRBV25-1 and TRBJ1-5; TRBD1 aligns across 7 bases. The CDR3 consists of 18 residues. The germline V gene has CDR1 MGHDK and CDR2 SYGVNS. Trimming removed 2 bases from V and 4 bases from J; junction bases left unmatched: 14.

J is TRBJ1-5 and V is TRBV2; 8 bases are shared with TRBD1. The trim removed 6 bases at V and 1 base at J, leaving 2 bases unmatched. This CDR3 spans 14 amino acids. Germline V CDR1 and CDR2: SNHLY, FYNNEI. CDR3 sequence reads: CASRDRASNQPQHF. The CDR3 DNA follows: TGTGCCAGCAGGGACAGGGCGAGCAATCAGCCCCAGCATTTT.

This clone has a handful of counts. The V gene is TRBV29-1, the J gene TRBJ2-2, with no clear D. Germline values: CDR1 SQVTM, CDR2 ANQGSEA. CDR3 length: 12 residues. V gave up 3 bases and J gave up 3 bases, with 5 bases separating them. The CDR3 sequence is CSVDGDTGELFF. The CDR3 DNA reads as TGCAGCGTTGATGGAGACACCGGGGAGCTGTTTTTT.

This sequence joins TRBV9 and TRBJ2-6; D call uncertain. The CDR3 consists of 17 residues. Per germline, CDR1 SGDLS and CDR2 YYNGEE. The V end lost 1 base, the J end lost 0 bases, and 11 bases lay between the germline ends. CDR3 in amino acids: CASSVTVPSSGANVLTF. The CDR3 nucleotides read TGTGCCAGCAGCGTAACAGTCCCCAGCTCTGGGGCCAACGTCCTGACTTTC.

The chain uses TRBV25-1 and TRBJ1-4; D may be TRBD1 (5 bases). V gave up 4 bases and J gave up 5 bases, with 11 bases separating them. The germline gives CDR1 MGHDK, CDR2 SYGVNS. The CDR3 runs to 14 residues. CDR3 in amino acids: CASSGQGGNEKLFF. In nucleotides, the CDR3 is TGTGCCAGCAGTGGGCAGGGAGGGAATGAAAAACTGTTTTTT. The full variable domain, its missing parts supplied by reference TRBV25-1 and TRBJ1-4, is EADIYQTPRYLVIGTGKKITLECSQTMGHDKMYWYQQDPGMELHLIHYSYGVNSTEKGDLSSESTVSRIRTEHFPLTLESARPSHTSQYLCASSGQGGNEKLFFGSGTQLSVL.

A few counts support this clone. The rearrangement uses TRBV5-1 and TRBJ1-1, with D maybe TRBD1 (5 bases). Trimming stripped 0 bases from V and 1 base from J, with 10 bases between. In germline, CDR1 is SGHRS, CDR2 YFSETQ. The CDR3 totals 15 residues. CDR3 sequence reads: CASSLAATANTEAFF. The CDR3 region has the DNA TGCGCCAGCAGCTTGGCCGCGACAGCGAACACTGAAGCTTTCTTT.

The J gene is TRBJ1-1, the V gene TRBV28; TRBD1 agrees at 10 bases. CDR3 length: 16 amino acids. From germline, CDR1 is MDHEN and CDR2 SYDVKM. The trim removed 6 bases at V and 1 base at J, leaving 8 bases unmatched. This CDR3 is CASREGTGDPNTEAFF. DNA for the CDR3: TGTGCCAGCAGGGAGGGGACAGGGGACCCGAACACTGAAGCTTTCTTT. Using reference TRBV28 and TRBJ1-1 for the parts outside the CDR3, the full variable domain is DVKVTQSSRYLVKRTGEKVFLECVQDMDHENMFWYRQDPGLGLRLIYFSYDVKMKEKGDIPEGYSVSREKKERFSLILESASTNQTSMYLCASREGTGDPNTEAFFGQGTRLTVV.

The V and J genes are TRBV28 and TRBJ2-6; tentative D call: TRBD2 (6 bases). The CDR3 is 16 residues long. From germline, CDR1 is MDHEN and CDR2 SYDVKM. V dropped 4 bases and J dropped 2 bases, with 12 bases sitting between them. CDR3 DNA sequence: TGTGCCAGCAGTTCGGGAGAGTTCGCTGGGGCCAACGTCCTGACTTTC. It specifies CASSSGEFAGANVLTF.